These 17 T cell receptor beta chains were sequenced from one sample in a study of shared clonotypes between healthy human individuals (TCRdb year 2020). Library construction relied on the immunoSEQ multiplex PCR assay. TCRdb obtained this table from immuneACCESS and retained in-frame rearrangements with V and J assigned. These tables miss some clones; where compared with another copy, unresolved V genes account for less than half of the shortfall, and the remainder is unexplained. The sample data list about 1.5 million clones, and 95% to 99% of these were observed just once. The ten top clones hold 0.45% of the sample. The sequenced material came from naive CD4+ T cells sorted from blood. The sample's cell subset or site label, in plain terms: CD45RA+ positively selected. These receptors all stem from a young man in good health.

The CDR3 loop is CASSLASDAAYEQYF. The CDR3 DNA follows: TGTGCCAGCAGCTTAGCAAGTGACGCAGCCTACGAGCAGTACTTC. The V gene is TRBV7-8, the J gene TRBJ2-7; no definite D call. In germline, CDR1 is SGHVS, CDR2 FQNEAQ. This CDR3 is 15 amino acids long. V was shortened by 0 bases and J by 2 bases, with 11 bases between the two germline ends. The full variable domain, rest sourced from reference TRBV7-8 and TRBJ2-7, is GAGVSQSPRYKVAKRGQDVALRCDPISGHVSLFWYQQALGQGPEFLTYFQNEAQLDKSGLPSDRFFAERPEGSVSTLKIQRTQQEDSAVYLCASSLASDAAYEQYFGPGTRLTVT.

The CDR3 here is CASKYGGVGGTQYF. The CDR3 nucleotides are TGTGCCAGCAAGTACGGGGGGGTTGGCGGGACCCAGTACTTC. This chain joins TRBV2 and TRBJ2-5; TRBD2 matches at 8 bases. Unmatched junction bases numbered 11, after V lost 7 bases and J lost 7 bases. The CDR3 runs 14 residues. The V gene's germline CDR1 is SNHLY and CDR2 FYNNEI.

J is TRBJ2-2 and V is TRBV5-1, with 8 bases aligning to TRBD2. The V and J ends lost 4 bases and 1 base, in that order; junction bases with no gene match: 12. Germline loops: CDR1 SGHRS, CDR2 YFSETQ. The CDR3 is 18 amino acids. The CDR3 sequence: CASSERLNSGVNTGELFF. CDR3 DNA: TGCGCCAGCAGCGAGCGGTTAAATAGCGGGGTGAACACCGGGGAGCTGTTTTTT.

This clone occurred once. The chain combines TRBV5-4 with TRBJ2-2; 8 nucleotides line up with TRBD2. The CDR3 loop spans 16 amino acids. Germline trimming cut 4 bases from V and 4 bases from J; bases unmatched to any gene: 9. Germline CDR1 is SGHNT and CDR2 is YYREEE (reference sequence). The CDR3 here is CASSPREGPRTGELFF. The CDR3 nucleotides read TGTGCCAGCAGCCCCCGGGAGGGCCCCCGCACCGGGGAGCTGTTTTTT.

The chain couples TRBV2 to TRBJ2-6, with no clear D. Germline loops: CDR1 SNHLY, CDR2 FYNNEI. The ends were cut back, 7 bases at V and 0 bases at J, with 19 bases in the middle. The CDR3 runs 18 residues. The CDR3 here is CASTKARFPRSGANVLTF. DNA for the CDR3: TGTGCCAGCACAAAAGCCCGGTTTCCACGCTCTGGGGCCAACGTCCTGACTTTC.

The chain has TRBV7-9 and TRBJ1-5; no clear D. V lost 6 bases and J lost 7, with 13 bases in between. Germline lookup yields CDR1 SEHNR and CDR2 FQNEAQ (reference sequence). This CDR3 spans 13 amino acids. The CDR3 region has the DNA TGTGCCAGCAGAGGACCCACCAACCAGCCCCAGCATTTT. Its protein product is CASRGPTNQPQHF.

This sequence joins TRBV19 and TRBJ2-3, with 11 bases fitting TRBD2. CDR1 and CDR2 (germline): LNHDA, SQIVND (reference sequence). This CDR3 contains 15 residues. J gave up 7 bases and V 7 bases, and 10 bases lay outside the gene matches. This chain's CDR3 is CASTRTSGPQNTQYF. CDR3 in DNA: TGTGCCAGTACCCGGACTAGCGGGCCCCAAAATACGCAGTATTTT.

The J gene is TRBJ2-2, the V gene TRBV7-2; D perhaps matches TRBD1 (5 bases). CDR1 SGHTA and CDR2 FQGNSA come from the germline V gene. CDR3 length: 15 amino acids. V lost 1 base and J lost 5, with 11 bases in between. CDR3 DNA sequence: TGTGCCAGCAGCTTAGGTCAGGGTGGGACCGGGGAGCTGTTTTTT. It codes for CASSLGQGGTGELFF.

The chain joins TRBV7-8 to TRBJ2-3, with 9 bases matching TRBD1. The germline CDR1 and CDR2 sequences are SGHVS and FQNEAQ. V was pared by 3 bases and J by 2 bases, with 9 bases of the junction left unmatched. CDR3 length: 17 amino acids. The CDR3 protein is CASSFRARDRVTDTQYF. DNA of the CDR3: TGTGCCAGCAGCTTTAGAGCCCGGGACAGGGTCACAGATACGCAGTATTTT.

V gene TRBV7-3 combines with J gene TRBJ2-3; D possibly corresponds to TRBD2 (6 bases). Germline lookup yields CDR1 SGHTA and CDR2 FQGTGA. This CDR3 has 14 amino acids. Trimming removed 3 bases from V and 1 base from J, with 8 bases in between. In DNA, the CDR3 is TGTGCCAGCAGCTTGTCTAGCGGCACAGATACGCAGTATTTT. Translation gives CASSLSSGTDTQYF.

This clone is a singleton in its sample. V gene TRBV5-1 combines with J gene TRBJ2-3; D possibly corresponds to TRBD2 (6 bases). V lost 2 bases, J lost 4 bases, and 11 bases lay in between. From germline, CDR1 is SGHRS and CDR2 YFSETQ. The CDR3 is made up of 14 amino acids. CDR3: CASSFRESSDTQYF. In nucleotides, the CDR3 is TGCGCCAGCAGCTTTCGGGAGAGCTCAGATACGCAGTATTTT.

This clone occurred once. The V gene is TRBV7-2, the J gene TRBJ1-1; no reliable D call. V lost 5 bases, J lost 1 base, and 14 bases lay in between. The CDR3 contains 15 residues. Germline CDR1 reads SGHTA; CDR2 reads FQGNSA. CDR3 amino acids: CASSLLQHSNTEAFF. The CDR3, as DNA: TGTGCCAGCAGCCTACTCCAGCACTCGAACACTGAAGCTTTCTTT.

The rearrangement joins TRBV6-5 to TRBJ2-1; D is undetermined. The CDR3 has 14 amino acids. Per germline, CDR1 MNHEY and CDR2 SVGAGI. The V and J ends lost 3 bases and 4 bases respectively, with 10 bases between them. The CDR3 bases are TGTGCCAGCAGTTATTCAAGAGAGTACAATGAGCAGTTCTTC. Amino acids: CASSYSREYNEQFF.

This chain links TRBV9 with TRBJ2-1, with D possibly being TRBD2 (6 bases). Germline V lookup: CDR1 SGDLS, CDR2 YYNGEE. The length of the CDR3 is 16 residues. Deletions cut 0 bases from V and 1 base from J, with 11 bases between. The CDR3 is CASSVGGGVSYNEQFF. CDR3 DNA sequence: TGTGCCAGCAGCGTAGGAGGAGGGGTGTCCTACAATGAGCAGTTCTTC. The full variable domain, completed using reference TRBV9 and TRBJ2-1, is DSGVTQTPKHLITATGQRVTLRCSPRSGDLSVYWYQQSLDQGLQFLIQYYNGEERAKGNILERFSAQQFPDLHSELNLSSLELGDSALYFCASSVGGGVSYNEQFFGPGTRLTVL.

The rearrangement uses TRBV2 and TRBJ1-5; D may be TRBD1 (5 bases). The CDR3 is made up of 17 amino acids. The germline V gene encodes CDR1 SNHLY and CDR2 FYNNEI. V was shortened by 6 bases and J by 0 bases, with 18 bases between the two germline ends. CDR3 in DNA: TGTGCCAGCAGCGGCGGGGCGACCTGGGGTAGCAATCAGCCCCAGCATTTT. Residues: CASSGGATWGSNQPQHF.

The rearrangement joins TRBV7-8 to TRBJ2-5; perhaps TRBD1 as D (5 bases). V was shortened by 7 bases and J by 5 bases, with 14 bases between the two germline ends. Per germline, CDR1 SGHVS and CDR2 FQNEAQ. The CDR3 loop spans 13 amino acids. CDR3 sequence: CASNQGVEETQYF. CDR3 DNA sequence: TGTGCCAGCAACCAGGGTGTAGAGGAGACCCAGTACTTC. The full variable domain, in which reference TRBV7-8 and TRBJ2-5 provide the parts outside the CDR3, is GAGVSQSPRYKVAKRGQDVALRCDPISGHVSLFWYQQALGQGPEFLTYFQNEAQLDKSGLPSDRFFAERPEGSVSTLKIQRTQQEDSAVYLCASNQGVEETQYFGPGTRLLVL.

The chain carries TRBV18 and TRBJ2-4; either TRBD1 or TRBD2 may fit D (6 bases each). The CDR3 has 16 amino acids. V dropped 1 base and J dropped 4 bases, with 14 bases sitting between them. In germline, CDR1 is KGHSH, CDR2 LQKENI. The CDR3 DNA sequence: TGTGCCAGCTCACCACTTACTGGGGGGCGAAAAAACATTCAGTACTTC. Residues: CASSPLTGGRKNIQYF.